This TCR beta chain stems from a study of CD8+CD57+ T cells in acquired aplastic anemia listed by TCRdb under 2018. For the wider study: Extracted DNA from sorted CD4+ and CD8+ cells averaged about 3.4 ug, ranging from roughly 0.17 to 27.4 ug. General conclusions and limits of the study: Although 25 to 30 CD8+ CDR3 sequences were shared by patients and controls, these sequences appeared highly expressed in patients and within the immunodominant clones of patients. Between patients and healthy controls, no significant difference in CD8+ Simpson's diversity was found (P=0.060).

Profiling of TCR beta VDJ combinations and CDR3 sequences used genomic DNA as the template. An Illumina HiSeq 2000 was used for TCR repertoire sequencing. Processing in the source paper ran as follows. Repertoire assessment relied on Simpson's diversity index, CDR3 size and DJ length profiles, and TRBV/TRBJ rearrangement plots. Whichever DNA sequence was most abundant in the deep sequencing data was defined as the immunodominant clone. CDR3 amino acid sequences were checked for sharing across subjects and were also compared against the VDJdb database and published repertoires. TCRdb applied fastp at Q25 and MiXCR to the public reads, then kept only in-frame beta chains. Every distinct CDR3 protein forms one entry, paired with its most common genes and DNA. Clone size and V and J calls follow TCRdb, not the original study. Present in this sample are about 270,000 distinct CDR3 sequences, roughly 50% of which were seen just once. The biggest ten clones account for less than 9.5% of the sample.

In the study, sorted CD4+ and CD8+ blood T cells from patients with severe aplastic anemia and from healthy subjects underwent deep sequencing of TCR repertoires. Ficoll-Paque density gradient centrifugation was used to isolate peripheral blood mononuclear cells. Before DNA extraction, CD4+ and CD8+ T cells were sorted with FACS or magnetic beads. There are 14 amino acids in the CDR3, from cysteine to phenylalanine inclusive. Of all the DNA, just the CDR3 is kept, 42 bases in frame from base 1. Trimming at the junction amounts to 5 bases on V and 6 bases on J, and the germline ends lie 14 bases apart. CDR1 and CDR2, looked up from the germline V gene (reference sequence), are SEHNR and FQNEAQ. Ten or more counts support this clonotype. Its antigen is not yet known. No much larger clone exists at a distance of one base, and base qualities are not known.

What was sequenced was sorted CD4+, CD8+, or CD8+CD57+ T cells (not recorded which) from PBMCs. The TCR sequence derives from a human donor with severe aplastic anemia or a healthy control (not recorded which). This sequence uses TRBV7-9 and TRBJ2-1; the D segment is perhaps TRBD1 or TRBD2, each sharing 5 matched bases. The nucleotide sequence is TGTGCCAGCAGCCTCGGGACGCACTCCAATGAGCAGTTCTTC. Its translation reads: CASSLGTHSNEQFF.